Listed here are 18 T cell receptor beta chains from one sample, sequenced in a study of T cell repertoires in cytomegalovirus infection. TCRdb called the reads again in MiXCR, with one record for every CDR3 protein. The sample includes more than 400,000 distinct CDR3 sequences, around a quarter of them seen just once. The sample taken for sequencing was PBMCs. These receptor sequences come from a human donor in good health (CMV status not recorded). Some clones in this sample may be carry-over from other donors' samples.

This clonotype came up many times. The chain links TRBV7-2 to TRBJ1-2; D ambiguous. V shed 0 bases and J shed 5 bases, with 4 bases lying between them. The CDR3 sequence is 12 residues long. The germline gives CDR1 SGHTA, CDR2 FQGNSA. The CDR3 reads CASSLAQYGYTF. In DNA form, the CDR3 reads TGTGCCAGCAGCTTAGCGCAGTATGGCTACACCTTC.

This clonotype has a count of ten or more. The chain recombines TRBV7-2 with TRBJ2-5, with 13 bases aligning to TRBD2. The CDR3 is made up of 16 amino acids. Germline V gene data show CDR1 as SGHTA and CDR2 as FQGNSA. Trimming removed 5 bases from V and 9 bases from J; junction bases left unmatched: 12. CDR3 in DNA: TGTGCCAGCAGCCAGGGGACTAGCGGGGCCCCGTCGGCCCAGTACTTC. As protein: CASSQGTSGAPSAQYF. The full variable domain, its missing parts supplied by reference TRBV7-2 and TRBJ2-5, is GAGVSQSPSNKVTEKGKDVELRCDPISGHTALYWYRQSLGQGLEFLIYFQGNSAPDKSGLPSDRFSAERTGGSVSTLTIQRTQQEDSAVYLCASSQGTSGAPSAQYFGPGTRLLVL.

This clonotype occurred many times. This rearrangement joins TRBV7-3 to TRBJ2-1, with a tentative D call TRBD2 (6 bases). The CDR3 contains 16 residues. Trimming took 5 bases from V and 10 from J, leaving 24 bases between them. Germline lookup yields CDR1 SGHTA and CDR2 FQGTGA. CDR3 protein: CASSLGPGAGTDEQFF. DNA of the CDR3: TGTGCCAGCAGCCTTGGGCCGGGAGCGGGTACGGACGAGCAGTTCTTC.

This clonotype was seen just once. The chain employs TRBV27 and TRBJ2-1; D not resolved. The CDR3 consists of 14 residues. The germline V and J ends were trimmed by 3 bases and 9 bases, with 15 bases remaining between them. Germline V gene data show CDR1 as MNHEY and CDR2 as SMNVEV (reference sequence). The CDR3 sequence is CASSLGRRVREQFF. CDR3 sequence (DNA): TGTGCCAGCAGTTTGGGCCGACGTGTTCGTGAGCAGTTCTTC.

This rearrangement joins TRBV5-8 to TRBJ2-5, with D perhaps given as TRBD1 or TRBD2 (5 bases each). This CDR3 contains 13 residues. Trimming cost V 4 bases and J 7 bases, with 14 bases left between them. Germline V gene sequence: CDR1 SGHTS, CDR2 YDEGEE. CDR3 sequence (DNA): TGTGCCAGCAGCGGGAGCAGGGAAGGGACCCAGTACTTC. Translating gives CASSGSREGTQYF.

In this sample, this clonotype turned up a few times. The chain combines TRBV28 with TRBJ2-7; D may be TRBD1 (6 bases). The CDR3 loop spans 16 amino acids. CDR1 and CDR2 from the germline V gene are MDHEN and SYDVKM. Deletions cut 5 bases from V and 0 bases from J, with 17 bases between. The CDR3 sequence: CASSPLGTPSSYEQYF. DNA of the CDR3: TGTGCCAGCAGTCCCCTGGGGACACCGAGCTCCTACGAGCAGTACTTC.

This chain links TRBV2 with TRBJ2-7; D possibly corresponds to TRBD1 (5 bases). The V end was cut by 4 bases, the J end by 1 base, with 8 bases between. Germline assignment: CDR1 SNHLY and CDR2 FYNNEI. CDR3 length equals 13 residues. This CDR3 reads CASSGRASYEQYF. In DNA, the CDR3 is TGTGCCAGCAGTGGCAGGGCATCCTACGAGCAGTACTTC.

Only a few counts were recorded for this clonotype. The chain joins TRBV12-5 to TRBJ2-5; D is uncertain. Germline values: CDR1 LGHNT, CDR2 FRNRAP. This CDR3 region has 11 residues. V lost 10 bases and J lost 5, with 11 bases in between. In nucleotides, the CDR3 is TGTGCTACCTATCCCCTGGAGACCCAGTACTTC. This sequence encodes CATYPLETQYF.

This clonotype was detected ten times or more. The V and J genes are TRBV11-2 and TRBJ2-7; no clear D gene. The CDR3 is 16 amino acids. Germline V gene lookup returns CDR1 SGHAT and CDR2 FQNNGV. V lost 5 bases to trimming and J lost 2 bases, with 19 bases between them. The CDR3 protein is CASSAMPQSRAYEQYF. As DNA, the CDR3 is TGTGCCAGCAGCGCAATGCCGCAGTCTAGAGCCTACGAGCAGTACTTC. The complete variable domain, with remaining parts taken from reference TRBV11-2 and TRBJ2-7, reads EAGVAQSPRYKIIEKRQSVAFWCNPISGHATLYWYQQILGQGPKLLIQFQNNGVVDDSQLPKDRFSAERLKGVDSTLKIQPAKLEDSAVYLCASSAMPQSRAYEQYFGPGTRLTVT.

The rearrangement uses TRBV11-3 and TRBJ1-5; D remains ambiguous. Germline V gives CDR1 SGHNT, CDR2 YENEEA. This CDR3 comprises 15 residues. Trimming removed 2 bases from V and 9 bases from J, with 17 bases in between. CDR3 region: CASSLYPLFPWPQHF. CDR3 sequence (DNA): TGTGCCAGCAGCTTATATCCCCTTTTCCCTTGGCCCCAGCATTTT.

This clonotype occurred many times. The J gene is TRBJ1-2, the V gene TRBV10-3, with no clear D. V dropped 2 bases and J dropped 7 bases, with 17 bases sitting between them. The CDR3 runs 15 residues. CDR1 and CDR2 from the germline V gene are ENHRY and SYGVKD. The CDR3 protein is CAISERQVHPTGYTF. In nucleotides, the CDR3 is TGTGCCATCAGTGAGCGCCAGGTTCACCCTACTGGCTACACCTTC.

In this sample, this clonotype turned up once. This sequence joins TRBV2 and TRBJ1-3; D gene ambiguous. V lost 8 bases and J lost 0, with 11 bases in between. This CDR3 is 14 amino acids long. Germline-derived CDR1 and CDR2 are SNHLY and FYNNEI. The CDR3: CASSIASSGNTIYF. CDR3 sequence (DNA): TGTGCCAGCTCGATAGCTAGCTCTGGAAACACCATATATTTT.

This rearrangement joins TRBV11-2 to TRBJ2-1; the D call may be TRBD1 or TRBD2 (5 bases each). This CDR3 comprises 15 residues. Germline V lookup: CDR1 SGHAT, CDR2 FQNNGV. V lost 2 bases and J lost 9, with 17 bases in between. Here the CDR3 DNA reads TGTGCCAGCAGCTTAAAGGGAGACAGTGGAACTGAGCAGTTCTTC. Encoded protein: CASSLKGDSGTEQFF. Looking up the rest from reference TRBV11-2 and TRBJ2-1 gives the full variable domain: EAGVAQSPRYKIIEKRQSVAFWCNPISGHATLYWYQQILGQGPKLLIQFQNNGVVDDSQLPKDRFSAERLKGVDSTLKIQPAKLEDSAVYLCASSLKGDSGTEQFFGPGTRLTVL.

The chain employs TRBV6-2 or TRBV6-3 and TRBJ2-2, with TRBD1 identical over 8 bases. V gave up 2 bases and J gave up 8 bases; unmatched junction bases: 7. CDR1 is MNHEY and CDR2 is SVGEGT in the germline V gene. The CDR3 length is 15 residues. CDR3 DNA: TGTGCCAGCAGTTACGCGGCAGGGGGCCTGGGGGAGCTGTTTTTT. This gives the protein CASSYAAGGLGELFF.

The gene calls are TRBV27 and TRBJ2-7, with D hard to call. Trimming took 5 bases from V and 5 from J, leaving 19 bases between them. The CDR3 contains 15 residues. The germline V gene has CDR1 MNHEY and CDR2 SMNVEV (reference sequence). CDR3 region: CASSPYPGRPHEQYF. In DNA, the CDR3 is TGTGCCAGCAGTCCATACCCGGGCCGGCCTCACGAGCAGTACTTC.

The CDR3 spells CASSFRGLLTDTQYF. CDR3 coding DNA: TGTGCCAGCAGCTTCCGGGGGCTACTGACAGATACGCAGTATTTT. This chain uses TRBV7-6 with TRBJ2-3, with D perhaps TRBD1 or TRBD2 (6 bases each). CDR1 is SGHVS, CDR2 FNYEAQ, per germline. Trimming stripped 3 bases from V and 3 bases from J, with 13 bases between. The CDR3 is made up of 15 amino acids.

This clonotype was seen more than once but under ten times. CDR3 DNA: TGTGCCAGCAGTTTAGAACTAGTGAATGAGCAGTTCTTC. Residues: CASSLELVNEQFF. The rearrangement joins TRBV28 to TRBJ2-1, with D perhaps matching TRBD2 (5 bases). In germline, CDR1 is MDHEN, CDR2 SYDVKM. Trimming removed 2 bases at V and 7 bases at J, with 9 bases between. CDR3 size: 13 residues.

The chain is built from TRBV7-9 and TRBJ2-5; 9 positions match TRBD2. Germline V lookup: CDR1 SEHNR, CDR2 FQNEAQ (reference sequence). The J segment lost 2 bases and the V segment lost 5 bases, leaving 12 bases of the junction unmatched. There are 17 residues in the CDR3. Written as DNA, the CDR3 is TGTGCCAGCAGCCCGGTGGAACCTAGCGGGAAACAAGAGACCCAGTACTTC. Translating it yields CASSPVEPSGKQETQYF.